The clone carrying this T cell receptor (beta chain) has ten or more counts. The antigen is not known. The data stem from a study of neurological immune-mediated disorders. Study-wide results and limits: Subjects shared no identical expanded-clone CDR3 amino acid sequences, suggesting private TCR-beta repertoires in all groups.

There are 11 residues in the CDR3. V lost 0 bases to trimming and J lost 15 bases, with 8 bases between them. Germline values: CDR1 SGHAT, CDR2 FQNNGV. 5'RACE employing 10-nucleotide random UMIs yielded the cDNA. MiXCR was run by TCRdb on the 5' RACE reads, yielding one entry per CDR3 protein. Here the sample spans tens of thousands of distinct CDR3 sequences, 1.9% being singletons. The receptor comes from a woman between 40 and 55 years old with multiple sclerosis. This sequence joins TRBV11-2 and TRBJ2-2; D ambiguous. Sequenced material: PBMCs. This chain's CDR3 is CASSLDLPMFF. The CDR3 nucleotides read TGTGCCAGCAGCTTAGACTTACCGATGTTTTTT.